Presented here are 13 T cell receptor beta chains from one specimen sequenced in a study of T cell repertoires in cytomegalovirus infection. MiXCR, run by TCRdb on the reads, gives a single entry per CDR3 protein. This repertoire shows some 270,000 distinct CDR3 sequences, about a sixth found once; its top ten account for around 43%. The sequencing input was CD8+ T cells from PBMCs. These receptor sequences come from a human donor in good health (CMV status not recorded). Some clones in this sample may be carry-over from other donors' samples.

Concerning this clonotype itself: The junction departs from the called germline gene at one end, perhaps through a read error. The rearrangement links TRBV5-1 to TRBJ1-1, with TRBD1 matching 9 bases. CDR1 is SGHRS and CDR2 is YFSETQ in the germline V gene. This CDR3 is 15 amino acids long. The CDR3 coding sequence is TGCGCCAGCAGCTTGAGCCCGGGACAGGGTCATTGGGAGATCTTT. It translates to CASSLSPGQGHWEIF.

This clonotype has ten or more counts. This chain connects TRBV11-1 to TRBJ1-1; D gene ambiguous. Germline V gene data show CDR1 as SGHAT and CDR2 as FQDESV (reference sequence). The CDR3 is 14 amino acids. Trimming pared 2 bases from V and 1 base from J, leaving 8 bases between. For the CDR3, the DNA is TGTGCCAGCAGCTTACCTACAGAGAACACTGAAGCTTTCTTT. Protein sequence: CASSLPTENTEAFF. Looking up the rest from reference TRBV11-1 and TRBJ1-1 gives the full variable domain: EAEVAQSPRYKITEKSQAVAFWCDPISGHATLYWYRQILGQGPELLVQFQDESVVDDSQLPKDRFSAERLKGVDSTLKIQPAELGDSAMYLCASSLPTENTEAFFGQGTRLTVV.

This clonotype was observed a few times. This rearrangement joins TRBV5-6 to TRBJ1-4, with 10 bases aligning to TRBD1. Germline V gene sequence: CDR1 SGHDT, CDR2 YYEEEE. With 4 bases clipped from V and 0 bases from J, the junction kept 6 bases outside the gene matches. The CDR3 totals 17 residues. In nucleotides, the CDR3 is TGTGCCAGCAGCCCCCGGGACAGGGGTGCAACTAATGAAAAACTGTTTTTT. This encodes CASSPRDRGATNEKLFF.

J is TRBJ2-2 and V is TRBV29-1; 9 bases agree with TRBD2. The CDR3 is 16 amino acids. The V gene end was trimmed by 4 bases and the J gene end by 5 bases; junction bases not matched to a gene: 11. Germline assignment: CDR1 SQVTM and CDR2 ANQGSEA. The DNA of the CDR3 is TGCAGCGTTGCCGTGCGGGGGGGCCTTCGGACCGGGGAGCTGTTTTTT. Translated: CSVAVRGGLRTGELFF.

The genes are TRBV7-9 and TRBJ1-6; D unclear. Trimming removed 1 base from V and 8 bases from J, with 18 bases in between. The germline gives CDR1 SEHNR, CDR2 FQNEAQ (reference sequence). The CDR3 covers 17 residues. The CDR3, as DNA: TGTGCCAGCAGCTTAGGTTTCGGAGGACTTGGGGATTCACCCCTCCACTTT. It yields the protein CASSLGFGGLGDSPLHF.

The chain carries TRBV20-1 and TRBJ2-3; 8 bases agree with TRBD2. With 4 bases clipped from V and 4 bases from J, the junction kept 7 bases outside the gene matches. The germline V gene has CDR1 DFQATT and CDR2 SNEGSKA (reference sequence). The CDR3 loop spans 14 amino acids. The CDR3 DNA sequence: TGCAGTGCTACTACGCGGGGGGCCCCAGATACGCAGTATTTT. This translates into CSATTRGAPDTQYF.

The chain recombines TRBV28 with TRBJ1-6, with D tentatively TRBD1 (6 bases). Germline V gene lookup returns CDR1 MDHEN and CDR2 SYDVKM. There are 16 residues in the CDR3. The ends were cut back, 6 bases at V and 3 bases at J, with 15 bases in the middle. CDR3 residues: CASSPTGAVYNSPLHF. The CDR3 nucleotides read TGTGCCAGCAGCCCTACGGGGGCTGTCTATAATTCACCCCTCCACTTT.

The chain has TRBV2 and TRBJ2-7, with D maybe TRBD1 (5 bases). Germline V lookup: CDR1 SNHLY, CDR2 FYNNEI. V was pared by 6 bases and J by 2 bases, with 8 bases between. The CDR3 is 12 amino acids. The CDR3 spells CASRDTAYEQYF. The DNA of the CDR3 is TGTGCCAGCAGGGACACAGCCTACGAGCAGTACTTC.

The chain employs TRBV7-6 and TRBJ2-3, with unresolved D. Trimming removed 5 bases from V and 4 bases from J, with 16 bases in between. Germline CDR1 reads SGHVS; CDR2 reads FNYEAQ. The length of the CDR3 is 15 residues. The CDR3 DNA sequence: TGTGCCAGCAGCCGGACCATCCATGGGGCAGATACGCAGTATTTT. Residues: CASSRTIHGADTQYF. Supplemented by reference TRBV7-6 and TRBJ2-3, the full variable domain reads GAGVSQSPRYKVTKRGQDVALRCDPISGHVSLYWYRQALGQGPEFLTYFNYEAQQDKSGLPNDRFSAERPEGSISTLTIQRTEQRDSAMYRCASSRTIHGADTQYFGPGTRLTVL.

This clonotype showed up many times. The chain recombines TRBV7-9 with TRBJ1-5; D is ambiguous. The CDR3 sequence is 15 residues long. V dropped 4 bases and J dropped 2 bases, with 12 bases sitting between them. Germline lookup yields CDR1 SEHNR and CDR2 FQNEAQ (reference sequence). Here the CDR3 DNA reads TGTGCCAGCAGCTCCAGGTCCGGGGGCAATCAGCCCCAGCATTTT. Its translation: CASSSRSGGNQPQHF.

Points on this clonotype: One base away lies a much larger clone, so this may be a sequencing read error. The chain is built from TRBV6-5 and TRBJ1-1, with a tentative D call TRBD1 (5 bases). V lost 2 bases and J 4 bases, leaving 5 bases between the germline ends. Germline CDR1 MNHEY, CDR2 SVGAGI. The CDR3 spans 12 residues. CDR3 coding DNA: TGTGCCAGCAGTTACGGGACCACTGAAGCTTTCTTT. Amino acids: CASSYGTTEAFF.

This clonotype appeared many times. The V call is TRBV7-6, the J call TRBJ1-2, with no clear D. The CDR3 contains 15 residues. CDR1 is SGHVS and CDR2 is FNYEAQ in the germline V gene. V lost 4 bases and J lost 0, with 12 bases in between. CDR3 in amino acids: CASSSTTGANYGYTF. CDR3 sequence (DNA): TGTGCCAGCAGCTCCACCACGGGAGCTAACTATGGCTACACCTTC.

This clonotype was seen a few times. The genes are TRBV6-6 and TRBJ2-2; a weak D match, TRBD2 (6 bases). The V and J ends lost 5 bases and 7 bases respectively, with 20 bases between them. Germline V lookup: CDR1 MNHNY, CDR2 SVGAGI (reference sequence). CDR3 length: 16 residues. The CDR3 sequence is CASSRTPNGGGGELFF. In DNA, the CDR3 is TGTGCCAGCAGTCGCACCCCTAACGGGGGTGGCGGGGAGCTGTTTTTT.